Listed here is a single TCR beta chain. Its antigen is not known. The data belong to a study of post-analysis software for immune sequencing data. Notes on the study in general: A handful of TRBV segments were significantly more frequent in patients than in controls. TRBV5-6, TRBV5-1 and TRBV20-1 were among these segments.

Unique molecular identifiers tagged the TCR beta cDNA libraries. From the PCR reads, TCRdb called clonotypes with MiXCR, one entry per CDR3 protein. The data contain about 160,000 distinct CDR3 sequences, 35% to 40% of them singletons. The CDR3 runs 17 residues. The junction had 6 bases not matched to a gene; V was cut back by 2 bases and J by 3 bases. Germline CDR1 and CDR2: ENHRY and SYGVKD. The source was blood, collected after autologous hematopoietic stem cell transplantation. This receptor was taken from a girl aged 10-17 years with multiple sclerosis. V is TRBV10-3 and J is TRBJ2-1; 11 bases fit TRBD2. CDR3 in DNA: TGTGCCATCAGTGAGGGACTAGCGGGCCGAATCTACAATGAGCAGTTCTTC. Protein product: CAISEGLAGRIYNEQFF.